This T cell receptor beta chain was found in a study of PD-1 blockade in classical Hodgkin lymphoma. General observations from the study: The authors have not defined what causes the repertoire differences, possibly disease activity or prior therapy. Reported baseline diversity: healthy donors highest, relapsed/refractory patients lowest. In CD4+ cells, TCR diversity went up significantly by C4D1, but in CD8+ cells it did not. Patients excluded were those beginning nivolumab under 1 year after ASCT.

About this clone: The antigen is unknown.

Here immunoSEQ multiplex PCR was the method, and the copy in TCRdb shows in-frame clones only, minus some. The top ten hold more than 8.5% of the sample, which has about 6,800 clones, roughly 63% seen once. Time point noted: cycle 4 day 1 (C4D1), after 6 weeks of nivolumab. Every patient was affected by relapse after autologous stem cell transplantation, while exposure to brentuximab vedotin was not uniform. From thawed PBMCs, CD8+ T cells were isolated by magnetic negative selection. The starting material was CD8+ T cells from blood, obtained before the fourth cycle of nivolumab. The origin of this receptor is a human donor with classical Hodgkin lymphoma.

For the CDR3, the DNA is TGTGCCAGCAGCCTAAGACGTAGCCAAGAGACCCAGTACTTC. Encoded protein: CASSLRRSQETQYF. The genes are TRBV13 and TRBJ2-5, with D unresolved. CDR3 length: 14 amino acids. Trimming removed 5 bases at V and 1 base at J, with 11 bases between. Germline CDR1 reads PRHDT; CDR2 reads FYEKMQ (reference sequence).